This record concerns one T cell receptor (beta chain) sequence. This sample is drawn from a study of cytomegalovirus exposure and HLA in healthy donors. PCR amplification relied on 60 Vbeta primers (plus 13 Jbeta primers). Assay: immunoSEQ multiplex PCR; the TCRdb copy retains only in-frame clones and omits some. This table holds more than 90,000 clones, under 90% found once. This CDR3 spans 13 amino acids. Germline lookup yields CDR1 SGHRS and CDR2 YFSETQ. V shed 6 bases, J shed 4 bases, and the junction held 6 bases outside the gene matches. The sequencing input was PBMCs. This sequence originates from a woman in her seventies in good health and CMV-seropositive. The genes are TRBV5-1 and TRBJ2-5; TRBD1 aligns across 7 bases. Here the CDR3 reads CASKRGLGETQYF. CDR3 sequence (DNA): TGCGCCAGCAAGAGGGGGCTAGGAGAGACCCAGTACTTC.